The 7 T cell receptor beta chains below were found in one sample sequenced in a study of cytomegalovirus exposure and HLA in healthy donors. Vbeta (60) and Jbeta (13) primers were used in the PCR. Clones were sequenced by immunoSEQ multiplex PCR, and TCRdb holds only the in-frame ones, with some missing. The sample includes 100,000 to 150,000 clones, around 80% of them seen just once. Sequenced input: PBMCs. These receptors came from a female donor in good health and CMV-seronegative.

The chain recombines TRBV28 with TRBJ2-7; D might be TRBD1 (5 bases). This CDR3 has 15 amino acids. V was trimmed by 3 bases and J by 0 bases, leaving 12 bases between them. Germline assignment: CDR1 MDHEN and CDR2 SYDVKM. CDR3 residues: CASSLGRPSSYEQYF. CDR3 DNA: TGTGCCAGCAGTTTGGGGCGGCCGAGCTCCTACGAGCAGTACTTC.

The chain carries TRBV7-9 and TRBJ1-1, with D possibly TRBD1 on 5 matching bases. With 5 bases removed from V and 11 bases from J, the gap between germline ends came to 15 bases. This CDR3 is built from 12 residues. Germline V gene data show CDR1 as SEHNR and CDR2 as FQNEAQ (reference sequence). CDR3 protein: CASSIPGASAFF. The DNA of the CDR3 is TGTGCCAGCAGCATTCCTGGGGCGTCGGCTTTCTTT.

The rearrangement uses TRBV5-6 and TRBJ2-5; a possible D gene is TRBD2 (6 bases). V was trimmed by 5 bases and J by 6 bases, leaving 14 bases between them. The CDR3 is 13 amino acids. Germline-derived CDR1 and CDR2 are SGHDT and YYEEEE. The CDR3 sequence is CASRGGRLQTQYF. In DNA form, the CDR3 reads TGTGCCAGCAGGGGAGGCCGACTTCAGACCCAGTACTTC.

The J gene is TRBJ1-1, the V gene TRBV7-6; 7 positions agree with TRBD1. Germline CDR1 is SGHVS and CDR2 is FNYEAQ. V lost 1 base to trimming and J lost 6 bases; unmatched junction nucleotides: 8. This CDR3 is 15 amino acids long. CDR3 sequence (DNA): TGTGCCAGCAGCTTAGAGGTAGGGGGCGCGTCTGAAGCTTTCTTT. It is translated as CASSLEVGGASEAFF.

J is TRBJ2-5 and V is TRBV27; perhaps TRBD2 as D (7 bases). Trimming stripped 3 bases from V and 5 bases from J, with 19 bases between. The CDR3 is 16 residues long. Germline assignment: CDR1 MNHEY and CDR2 SMNVEV (reference sequence). The CDR3 loop reads CASSFNNRGGRETQYF. The CDR3 DNA is TGTGCCAGCAGTTTTAATAATAGGGGGGGCAGGGAGACCCAGTACTTC.

The V and J genes are TRBV11-2 and TRBJ2-7; the match to TRBD2 covers 11 bases. Trimming took 4 bases from V and 1 from J; bases not matched to a gene: 9. CDR1 and CDR2 (germline): SGHAT, FQNNGV. The CDR3 has 17 residues. In DNA, the CDR3 is TGTGCCAGCAGCTCCTCTTTAGGACTAGCGGGTTCCTACGAGCAGTACTTC. Amino acids: CASSSSLGLAGSYEQYF.

With respect to this clone: No conserved phenylalanine or tryptophan ends this CDR3, so it is likely a read error. The J gene is TRBJ2-7, the V gene TRBV27; 9 nucleotides agree with TRBD2. The CDR3 totals 16 residues. V gave up 2 bases and J gave up 0 bases; unmatched junction bases: 5. Germline values: CDR1 MNHEY, CDR2 SMNVEV (reference sequence). The CDR3 nucleotides are TGTGCCAGCAGTTTAGGTAGCGGGGGCCTCTCCTACGAGCAGTACCTC. As protein: CASSLGSGGLSYEQYL.